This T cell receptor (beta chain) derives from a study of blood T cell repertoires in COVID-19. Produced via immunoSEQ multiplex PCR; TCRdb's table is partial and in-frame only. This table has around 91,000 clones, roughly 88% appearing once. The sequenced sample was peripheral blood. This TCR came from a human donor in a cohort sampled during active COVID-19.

The CDR3, as DNA: TGTGCCAGCAGTTTAACGGGACAGGGGCCTCAGGAGCAGTACTTC. This codes for CASSLTGQGPQEQYF. V gene TRBV27 combines with J gene TRBJ2-7; 10 positions agree with TRBD1. This CDR3 spans 15 amino acids. The V and J ends lost 2 bases and 7 bases, in that order; junction bases with no gene match: 8. Looked up from germline, CDR1 is MNHEY and CDR2 is SMNVEV (reference sequence).